The entry below gives a single T cell receptor beta chain sequence along with its context. Antigen: not known. CD45RA+ naive and CD45RA-negative memory subsets were separated from CD4+ cells. The source of the sample is a study of shared clonotypes between healthy human individuals. Unmatched junction bases numbered 12, after V lost 5 bases and J lost 7 bases. Germline CDR1 KGHSH, CDR2 LQKENI. The CDR3 length is 17 residues. The study's findings and limits: Incomplete sequencing of sorted subsets was indicated by rarefaction despite large depth. Read depth was anticipated to influence clonotype sharing among donors.

Some clones are missing from TCRdb's copy, which holds only in-frame ones; the method was immunoSEQ multiplex PCR. The sample records approximately 2,300,000 clones, 85% to 95% being singletons. The V call is TRBV18, the J call TRBJ2-1; 12 nucleotides align to TRBD2. Sequencing input: naive CD4+ T cells from PBMCs. Subset specified: CD45RA+ positively selected. The source of this sequence is a man aged 18 to 35 in good health. Some clones in this sample may be carry-over from other donors' samples. Written as DNA, the CDR3 is TGTGCCAGCTCATCGCGAGGCAAACTAGCGGGAGGTAATGAGCAGTTCTTC. This encodes CASSSRGKLAGGNEQFF. The full variable domain, completed using reference TRBV18 and TRBJ2-1, is NAGVMQNPRHLVRRRGQEARLRCSPMKGHSHVYWYRQLPEEGLKFMVYLQKENIIDESGMPKERFSAEFPKEGPSILRIQQVVRGDSAAYFCASSSRGKLAGGNEQFFGPGTRLTVL.